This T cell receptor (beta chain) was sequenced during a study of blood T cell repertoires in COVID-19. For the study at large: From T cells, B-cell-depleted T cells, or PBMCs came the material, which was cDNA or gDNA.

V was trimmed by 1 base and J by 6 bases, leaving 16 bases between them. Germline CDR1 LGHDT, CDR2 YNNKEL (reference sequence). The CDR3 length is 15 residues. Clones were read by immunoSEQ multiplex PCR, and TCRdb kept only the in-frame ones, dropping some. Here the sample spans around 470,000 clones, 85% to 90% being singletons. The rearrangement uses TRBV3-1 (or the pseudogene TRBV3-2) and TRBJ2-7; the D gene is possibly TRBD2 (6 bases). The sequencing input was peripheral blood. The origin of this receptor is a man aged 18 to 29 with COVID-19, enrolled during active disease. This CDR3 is CASSQGRRAGFEQYF. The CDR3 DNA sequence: TGTGCCAGCAGCCAAGGGAGGAGGGCCGGTTTCGAGCAGTACTTC.